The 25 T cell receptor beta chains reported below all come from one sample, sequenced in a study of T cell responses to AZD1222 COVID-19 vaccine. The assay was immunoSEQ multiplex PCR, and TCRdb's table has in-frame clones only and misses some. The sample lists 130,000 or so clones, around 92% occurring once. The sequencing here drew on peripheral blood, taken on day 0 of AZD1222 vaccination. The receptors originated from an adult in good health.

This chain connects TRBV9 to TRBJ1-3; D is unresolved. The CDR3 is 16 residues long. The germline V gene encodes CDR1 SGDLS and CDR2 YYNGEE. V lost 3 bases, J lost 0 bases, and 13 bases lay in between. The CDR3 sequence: CASSARSPNSGNTIYF. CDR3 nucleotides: TGTGCCAGCAGCGCCCGTTCCCCCAACTCTGGAAACACCATATATTTT.

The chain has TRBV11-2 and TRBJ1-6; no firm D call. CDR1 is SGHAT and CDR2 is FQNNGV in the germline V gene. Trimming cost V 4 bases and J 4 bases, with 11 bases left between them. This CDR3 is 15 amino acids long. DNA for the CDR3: TGTGCCAGCAGCTCTTACGGAGAGTATAATTCACCCCTCCACTTT. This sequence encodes CASSSYGEYNSPLHF.

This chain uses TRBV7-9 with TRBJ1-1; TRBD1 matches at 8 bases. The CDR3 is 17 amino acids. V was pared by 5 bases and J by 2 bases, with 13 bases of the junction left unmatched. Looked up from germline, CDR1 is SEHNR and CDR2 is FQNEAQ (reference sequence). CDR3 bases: TGTGCCAGCAGCGCCCGATTAAGACAGGGGATCAACACTGAAGCTTTCTTT. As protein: CASSARLRQGINTEAFF.

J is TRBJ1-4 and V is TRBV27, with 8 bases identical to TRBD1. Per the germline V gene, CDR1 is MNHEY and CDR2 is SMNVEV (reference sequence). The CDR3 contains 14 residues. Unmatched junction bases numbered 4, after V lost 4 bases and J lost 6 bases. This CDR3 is CASSSRGRDEKLFF. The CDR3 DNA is TGTGCCAGCAGTTCCAGGGGGCGAGATGAAAAACTGTTTTTT.

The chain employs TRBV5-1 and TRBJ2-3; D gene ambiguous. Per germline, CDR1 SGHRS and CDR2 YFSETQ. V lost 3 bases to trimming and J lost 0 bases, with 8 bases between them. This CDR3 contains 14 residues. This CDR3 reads CASSSQASTDTQYF. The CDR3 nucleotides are TGCGCCAGCAGCTCCCAGGCTAGCACAGATACGCAGTATTTT.

CDR3 loop: CASSLAGIAGSYEQYF. The CDR3 DNA follows: TGTGCCAGCAGCTTAGCGGGGATAGCGGGGAGCTACGAGCAGTACTTC. The rearrangement joins TRBV7-2 to TRBJ2-7; TRBD2 matches at 8 bases. Germline V lookup: CDR1 SGHTA, CDR2 FQGNSA. The CDR3 is 16 amino acids. V lost 0 bases, J lost 3 bases, and 7 bases stayed unmatched.

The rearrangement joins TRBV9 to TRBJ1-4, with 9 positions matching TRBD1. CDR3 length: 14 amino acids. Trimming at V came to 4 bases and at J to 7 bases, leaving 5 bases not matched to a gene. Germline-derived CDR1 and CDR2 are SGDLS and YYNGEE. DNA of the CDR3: TGTGCCAGCAGCCCCGGGGGACAGGGTGAAAAACTGTTTTTT. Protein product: CASSPGGQGEKLFF.

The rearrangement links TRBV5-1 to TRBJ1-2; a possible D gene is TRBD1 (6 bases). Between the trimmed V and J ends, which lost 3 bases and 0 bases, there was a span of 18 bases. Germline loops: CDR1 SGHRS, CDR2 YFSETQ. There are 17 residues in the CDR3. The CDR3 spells CASSWAPQGRSNYGYTF. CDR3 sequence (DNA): TGCGCCAGCAGCTGGGCCCCACAGGGACGGTCTAACTATGGCTACACCTTC.

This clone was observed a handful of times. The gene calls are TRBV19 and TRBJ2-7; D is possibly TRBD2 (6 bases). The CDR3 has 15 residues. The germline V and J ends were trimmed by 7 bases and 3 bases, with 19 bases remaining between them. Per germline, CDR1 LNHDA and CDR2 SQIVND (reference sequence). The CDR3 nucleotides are TGTGCCAGTACCTCATCTTTTGGGAGGCTCTACGAGCAGTACTTC. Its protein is CASTSSFGRLYEQYF.

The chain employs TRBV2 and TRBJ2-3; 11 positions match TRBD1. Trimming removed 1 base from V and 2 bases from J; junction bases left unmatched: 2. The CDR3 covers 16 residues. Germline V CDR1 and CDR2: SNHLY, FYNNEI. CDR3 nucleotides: TGTGCCAGCAGTGAAGGGACAGGGGGCCTCACAGATACGCAGTATTTT. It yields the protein CASSEGTGGLTDTQYF.

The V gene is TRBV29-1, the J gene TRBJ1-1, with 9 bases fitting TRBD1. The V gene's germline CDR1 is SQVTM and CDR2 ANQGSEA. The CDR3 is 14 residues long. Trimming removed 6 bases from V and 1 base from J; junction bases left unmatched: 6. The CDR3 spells CSVEGTGPNTEAFF. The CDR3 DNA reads TGCAGCGTCGAGGGGACAGGGCCGAACACTGAAGCTTTCTTT.

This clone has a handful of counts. The CDR3 loop is CASSIRTSGPSYNEQFF. In nucleotides, the CDR3 is TGTGCCAGTAGTATAAGGACTAGCGGGCCATCCTACAATGAGCAGTTCTTC. J is TRBJ2-1 and V is TRBV19, with 11 bases identical to TRBD2. From germline, CDR1 is LNHDA and CDR2 SQIVND (reference sequence). V dropped 2 bases and J dropped 1; count of bases not matched to a gene: 4. The CDR3 length is 17 residues.

The CDR3 DNA reads TGCGCCAGCAGCCAATCCTCTAGCGGAAACAATGAGCAGTTCTTC. Its protein is CASSQSSSGNNEQFF. The rearrangement joins TRBV4-3 to TRBJ2-1; 7 positions agree with TRBD2. The CDR3 spans 15 residues. The V and J ends lost 2 bases and 5 bases, in that order; junction bases with no gene match: 6. CDR1 and CDR2 from the germline V gene are LGHNA and YSLEER.

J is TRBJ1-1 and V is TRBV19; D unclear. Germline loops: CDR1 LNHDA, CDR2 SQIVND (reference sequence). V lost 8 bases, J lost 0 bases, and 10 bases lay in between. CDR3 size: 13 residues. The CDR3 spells CASGRQMNTEAFF. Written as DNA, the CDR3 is TGTGCCAGTGGTCGGCAGATGAACACTGAAGCTTTCTTT.

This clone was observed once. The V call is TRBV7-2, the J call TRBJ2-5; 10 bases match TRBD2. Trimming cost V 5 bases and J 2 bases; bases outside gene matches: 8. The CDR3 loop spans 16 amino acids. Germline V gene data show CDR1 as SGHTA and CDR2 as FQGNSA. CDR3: CASSPRAGGTQETQYF. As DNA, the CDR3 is TGTGCCAGCAGCCCCCGAGCGGGGGGGACTCAAGAGACCCAGTACTTC.

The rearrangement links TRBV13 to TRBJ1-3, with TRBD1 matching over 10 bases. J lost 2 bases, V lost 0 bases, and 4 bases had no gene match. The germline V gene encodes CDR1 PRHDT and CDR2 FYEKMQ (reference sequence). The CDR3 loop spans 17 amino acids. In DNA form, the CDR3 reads TGTGCCAGCAGCTTAGGAGGGACAGGGGCGCCTGGAAACACCATATATTTT. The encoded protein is CASSLGGTGAPGNTIYF.

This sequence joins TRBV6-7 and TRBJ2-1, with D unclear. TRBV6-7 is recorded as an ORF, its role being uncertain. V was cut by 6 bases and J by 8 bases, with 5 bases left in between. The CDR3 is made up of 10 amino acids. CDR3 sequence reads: CASRRHEQFF. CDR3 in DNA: TGTGCCAGCAGGAGACATGAGCAGTTCTTC.

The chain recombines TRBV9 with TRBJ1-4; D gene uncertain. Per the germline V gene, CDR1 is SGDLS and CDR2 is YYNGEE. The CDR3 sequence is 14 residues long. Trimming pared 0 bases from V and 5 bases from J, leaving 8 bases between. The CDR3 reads CASSVEGLNEKLFF. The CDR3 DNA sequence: TGTGCCAGCAGCGTAGAGGGTCTCAATGAAAAACTGTTTTTT. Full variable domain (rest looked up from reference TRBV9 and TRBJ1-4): DSGVTQTPKHLITATGQRVTLRCSPRSGDLSVYWYQQSLDQGLQFLIQYYNGEERAKGNILERFSAQQFPDLHSELNLSSLELGDSALYFCASSVEGLNEKLFFGSGTQLSVL.

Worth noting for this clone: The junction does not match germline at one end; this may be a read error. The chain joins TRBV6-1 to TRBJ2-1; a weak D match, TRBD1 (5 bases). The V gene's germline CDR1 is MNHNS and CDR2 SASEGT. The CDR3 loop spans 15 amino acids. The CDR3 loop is CASREGVNDDRRIFF. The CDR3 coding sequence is TGTGCCAGCAGAGAAGGGGTTAACGATGACCGCCGGATATTCTTC.

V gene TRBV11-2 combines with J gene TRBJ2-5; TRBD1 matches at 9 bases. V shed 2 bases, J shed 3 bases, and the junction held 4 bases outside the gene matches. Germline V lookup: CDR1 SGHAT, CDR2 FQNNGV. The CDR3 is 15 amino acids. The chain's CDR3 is CASSLYRGPKETQYF. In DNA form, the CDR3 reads TGTGCCAGCAGCTTATACAGGGGGCCGAAAGAGACCCAGTACTTC.

CDR3 DNA sequence: TGTGCCAGCAGCCAAGGCGACAGGGCGGACTATGGCTACACCTTC. As protein: CASSQGDRADYGYTF. This chain links TRBV4-2 with TRBJ1-2; 7 bases agree with TRBD1. Per germline, CDR1 LGHNA and CDR2 YNFKEQ. V was pared by 1 base and J by 3 bases, with 5 bases of the junction left unmatched. This CDR3 spans 15 amino acids.

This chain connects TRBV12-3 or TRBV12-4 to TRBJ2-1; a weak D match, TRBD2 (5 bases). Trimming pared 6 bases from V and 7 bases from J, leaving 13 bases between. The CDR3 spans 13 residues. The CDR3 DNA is TGTGCCAGCAGGACCGGGATTTTAAATGAGCAGTTCTTC. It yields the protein CASRTGILNEQFF.

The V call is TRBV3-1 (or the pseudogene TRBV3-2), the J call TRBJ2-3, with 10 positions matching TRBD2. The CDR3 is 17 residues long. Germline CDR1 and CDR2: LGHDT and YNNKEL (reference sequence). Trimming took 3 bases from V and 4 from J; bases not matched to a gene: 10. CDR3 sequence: CASSHFKRGGLADTQYF. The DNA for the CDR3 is TGTGCCAGCAGCCACTTTAAGCGGGGGGGCTTGGCAGATACGCAGTATTTT.

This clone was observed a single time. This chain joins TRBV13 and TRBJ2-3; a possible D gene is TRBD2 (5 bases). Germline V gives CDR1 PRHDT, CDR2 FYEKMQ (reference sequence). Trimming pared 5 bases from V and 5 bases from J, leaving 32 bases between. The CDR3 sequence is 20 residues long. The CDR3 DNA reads TGTGCCAGCAGCATCGAGCCTGGGCTCCTAGGAGGCTTTCCCCAAGATACGCAGTATTTT. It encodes CASSIEPGLLGGFPQDTQYF.

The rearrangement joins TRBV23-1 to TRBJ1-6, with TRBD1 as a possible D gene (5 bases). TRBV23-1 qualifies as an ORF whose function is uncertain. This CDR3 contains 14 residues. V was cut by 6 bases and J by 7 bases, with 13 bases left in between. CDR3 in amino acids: CASSGTEPNSPLHF. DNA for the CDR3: TGCGCCAGCAGCGGGACGGAACCCAATTCACCCCTCCACTTT.